Sequencing of this T cell receptor beta chain was carried out in a study of blood T cell repertoires in COVID-19. Turning to the study itself: Specimens from acute and convalescent COVID-19 originated in the United States, Italy and Spain. The cDNA or gDNA used as material had been derived from T cells, B-cell-depleted T cells, or PBMCs.

J lost 4 bases, V lost 2 bases, and 7 bases had no gene match. The length of the CDR3 is 15 residues. Germline V CDR1 and CDR2: KGHSH, LQKENI. This clone was counted a single time. Per the original data handling: For nucleated cells, counts were estimated from reference gene primer amplification. The protocol was immunoSEQ multiplex PCR, while the TCRdb copy is restricted to in-frame clones and leaves out a portion. The V and J calls and clone size were taken over from that table, and D and trimming were inferred from the DNA. The repertoire holds roughly 250,000 clones, with about 85% as singletons. The sequencing sample was made of peripheral blood. This chain links TRBV18 with TRBJ1-1, with 7 bases matching TRBD1. This clonotype was sampled from a man aged 40-50 years with acute or convalescent COVID-19. Here the CDR3 reads CASSPGQASFTEAFF. The CDR3 nucleotides read TGTGCCAGCTCACCAGGACAGGCTTCGTTCACTGAAGCTTTCTTT.